This T cell receptor beta chain was recorded in a study of OX40 agonist ivuxolimab in advanced cancers. With autoimmune disease history or systemic immunosuppression, patients were excluded. Blood samples were obtained at baseline, cycle 4 day 1, and cycle 7 day 1. Whole-study findings and limits: Among the lowest peripheral clonal expansion occurred in 0.1-3.0 mg/kg partial responders. Which antigen the expanded peripheral T cells recognized is unknown.

Of note for this clone: Antigen: not known. Other nucleotide sequences from this sample produce the same CDR3.

TCRdb's table, derived via immunoSEQ multiplex PCR, lists solely in-frame clones and lacks some. The table lists roughly 38,000 clones, roughly 82% of them singletons. This receptor was identified in an adult with an advanced solid tumor such as melanoma, head and neck, liver or kidney cancer. The sequencing here drew on CD4+ or CD8+ T cells sorted from blood, taken in a trial of the OX40 agonist ivuxolimab.

Here the CDR3 reads CASRAGPGTNEQFF. CDR3 coding DNA: TGTGCCAGTAGAGCGGGACCAGGAACCAATGAGCAGTTCTTC. V is TRBV19 and J is TRBJ2-1; 7 nucleotides agree with TRBD2. V gave up 6 bases and J gave up 6 bases; unmatched junction bases: 8. Germline loops: CDR1 LNHDA, CDR2 SQIVND (reference sequence). CDR3 length: 14 amino acids.